Below are 30 T cell receptor beta chains sequenced from a single sample in a study of blood T cell repertoires in COVID-19. Libraries were prepared by immunoSEQ multiplex PCR; TCRdb keeps only in-frame clonotypes and omits some of them. The sample lists approximately 210,000 clones, around four fifths occurring once. Sequenced input: PBMCs or T cells enriched from blood (not recorded which). The receptors were sampled from a man in his forties who had recovered from COVID-19.

This chain joins TRBV18 and TRBJ2-6; D not certain. Germline loops: CDR1 KGHSH, CDR2 LQKENI. The CDR3 is made up of 16 amino acids. V lost 3 bases and J lost 0, with 9 bases in between. The DNA of the CDR3 is TGTGCCAGCTCACCTTTCCCTTACTCTGGGGCCAACGTCCTGACTTTC. Translated, it gives CASSPFPYSGANVLTF.

There are a few counts of this clone. The rearrangement uses TRBV30 and TRBJ1-6; TRBD1 is a possible D gene (6 bases). Trimming shortened V by 3 bases and J by 0 bases, and 12 bases separated the two germline ends. The CDR3 runs to 16 residues. CDR1 is GTSNPN, CDR2 SVGIG, per germline (reference sequence). DNA for the CDR3: TGTGCCTGGAGGGAACAGGGAATCTCCTATAATTCACCCCTCCACTTT. Residues: CAWREQGISYNSPLHF.

This chain connects TRBV5-5 to TRBJ1-4; weak D call: TRBD1 (6 bases). Trimming stripped 4 bases from V and 0 bases from J, with 13 bases between. The CDR3 contains 16 residues. CDR1 is SGHKS and CDR2 is YYEKEE in the germline V gene (reference sequence). CDR3 DNA: TGTGCCAGCAGCAGGGACACGGCTGCAACTAATGAAAAACTGTTTTTT. Translated, it gives CASSRDTAATNEKLFF. Looking up the rest from reference TRBV5-5 and TRBJ1-4 gives the full variable domain: DAGVTQSPTHLIKTRGQQVTLRCSPISGHKSVSWYQQVLGQGPQFIFQYYEKEERGRGNFPDRFSARQFPNYSSELNVNALLLGDSALYLCASSRDTAATNEKLFFGSGTQLSVL.

This clone came up once. The chain links TRBV7-8 to TRBJ2-5, with 12 positions matching TRBD1. Per germline, CDR1 SGHVS and CDR2 FQNEAQ. Losses at the gene ends were 3 bases for V and 2 bases for J; bases not matched to a gene: 4. CDR3 size: 16 residues. CDR3 bases: TGTGCCAGCAGCTTTGGGACAGGGGGCGGGCAAGAGACCCAGTACTTC. Amino acids: CASSFGTGGGQETQYF.

J is TRBJ2-7 and V is TRBV7-9; tentatively, D is TRBD2 (6 bases). The CDR3 totals 14 residues. CDR1 SEHNR and CDR2 FQNEAQ come from the germline V gene (reference sequence). V was clipped by 5 bases and J by 0 bases, with 11 bases between them. Here the CDR3 reads CASSPGEFSYEQYF. The DNA of the CDR3 is TGTGCCAGCAGCCCGGGGGAATTCTCCTACGAGCAGTACTTC.

CDR3 DNA: TGTGCCAGCAGTCTTCAGGGGGTAGGTGGCTACACCTTC. The encoded protein is CASSLQGVGGYTF. The V and J genes are TRBV12-3 or TRBV12-4 and TRBJ1-2, with 7 bases identical to TRBD1. This CDR3 contains 13 residues. Trimming removed 5 bases from V and 7 bases from J; junction bases left unmatched: 7.

The chain carries TRBV6-1 and TRBJ2-1; 9 bases agree with TRBD2. This CDR3 comprises 14 residues. The J segment lost 7 bases and the V segment lost 1 base, leaving 2 bases of the junction unmatched. Germline V CDR1 and CDR2: MNHNS, SASEGT. CDR3 region: CASSEERGANEQFF. CDR3 nucleotide sequence: TGTGCCAGCAGTGAAGAGCGGGGGGCGAATGAGCAGTTCTTC.

The chain recombines TRBV6-5 with TRBJ1-1; D not certain. The V end lost 7 bases, the J end lost 8 bases, and 17 bases lay between the germline ends. The CDR3 is 13 amino acids. Germline CDR1 MNHEY, CDR2 SVGAGI. The CDR3 reads CASTSGRDEEAFF. The CDR3 DNA is TGTGCCAGCACCTCGGGAAGGGATGAGGAAGCTTTCTTT.

This chain uses TRBV7-3 with TRBJ2-1, with D uncertain. CDR1 is SGHTA and CDR2 is FQGTGA in the germline V gene. This CDR3 has 15 residues. Trimming pared 3 bases from V and 0 bases from J, leaving 9 bases between. This CDR3 reads CASSFGADSYNEQFF. CDR3 DNA: TGTGCCAGCAGCTTTGGAGCCGACTCCTACAATGAGCAGTTCTTC.

The chain uses TRBV7-2 and TRBJ1-1, with unresolved D. V lost 1 base and J 8 bases, leaving 11 bases between the germline ends. Germline assignment: CDR1 SGHTA and CDR2 FQGNSA. The CDR3 covers 13 residues. CDR3 region: CASSLEIGEEAFF. CDR3 in DNA: TGTGCCAGCAGCTTAGAGATCGGAGAGGAAGCTTTCTTT.

This clone has only a few counts. This rearrangement joins TRBV4-1 to TRBJ1-1; 7 bases are a match to TRBD1. Germline assignment: CDR1 MGHRA and CDR2 YSYEKL. Trimming took 4 bases from V and 11 from J; bases not matched to a gene: 25. There are 18 residues in the CDR3. The CDR3 sequence is CASSPGVKAGTELPGAFF. The CDR3 nucleotides are TGCGCCAGCAGCCCTGGCGTCAAGGCCGGGACAGAACTCCCCGGGGCTTTCTTT.

This chain links TRBV2 with TRBJ2-5; 7 bases are a match to TRBD2. The CDR3 consists of 14 residues. Germline V gene lookup returns CDR1 SNHLY and CDR2 FYNNEI. V dropped 5 bases and J dropped 5; count of bases not matched to a gene: 8. CDR3 protein: CASSPRLASETQYF. CDR3 nucleotides: TGTGCCAGCAGTCCAAGACTAGCTAGTGAGACCCAGTACTTC.

The chain links TRBV5-8 to TRBJ1-4; the match to TRBD1 covers 9 bases. Germline CDR1 and CDR2: SGHTS and YDEGEE. V dropped 6 bases and J dropped 7; count of bases not matched to a gene: 7. The CDR3 length is 14 residues. The CDR3, as DNA: TGTGCCAGCACCCAGACAGGGGGTGGTGAAAAACTGTTTTTT. This gives the protein CASTQTGGGEKLFF.

The rearrangement links TRBV4-3 to TRBJ2-7; TRBD1 is a possible D gene (6 bases). The germline V gene has CDR1 LGHNA and CDR2 YSLEER. This CDR3 has 15 residues. Trimming cost V 0 bases and J 9 bases, with 18 bases left between them. Written as DNA, the CDR3 is TGCGCCAGCAGCCAAGATCTCCAGGGGTTGAGGGGGCAGTACTTC. It is translated as CASSQDLQGLRGQYF.

The chain carries TRBV5-8 and TRBJ1-2, with TRBD1 identical over 8 bases. CDR1 SGHTS and CDR2 YDEGEE come from the germline V gene. This CDR3 is built from 14 residues. Trimming removed 3 bases from V and 2 bases from J; junction bases left unmatched: 3. This CDR3 reads CASSWGQENYGYTF. CDR3 DNA: TGTGCCAGCAGCTGGGGACAGGAAAACTATGGCTACACCTTC.

This chain links TRBV14 with TRBJ2-7; D is perhaps TRBD2 (5 bases). This CDR3 has 13 residues. Germline-derived CDR1 and CDR2 are SGHDN and FVKESK. Trimming pared 4 bases from V and 3 bases from J, leaving 10 bases between. CDR3 in amino acids: CASSPSGHYEQYF. In DNA, the CDR3 is TGTGCCAGCAGCCCAAGCGGCCACTACGAGCAGTACTTC. Complete variable domain (other parts from reference TRBV14 and TRBJ2-7): EAGVTQFPSHSVIEKGQTVTLRCDPISGHDNLYWYRRVMGKEIKFLLHFVKESKQDESGMPNNRFLAERTGGTYSTLKVQPAELEDSGVYFCASSPSGHYEQYFGPGTRLTVT.

The chain combines TRBV10-2 with TRBJ2-7; D is possibly TRBD1 (6 bases). V was cut by 6 bases and J by 0 bases, with 9 bases left in between. CDR1 is WSHSY, CDR2 SAAADI, per germline. This CDR3 has 13 residues. CDR3 amino acids: CASRQGYSYEQYF. The CDR3 DNA reads TGCGCCAGCAGGCAGGGGTACTCCTACGAGCAGTACTTC.

This clone appeared a few times. The genes are TRBV5-1 and TRBJ1-1, with 10 bases fitting TRBD1. J was trimmed by 5 bases and V by 4 bases; bases with no gene match: 5. Per the germline V gene, CDR1 is SGHRS and CDR2 is YFSETQ. The CDR3 loop spans 14 amino acids. This CDR3 is CASSPGDRGTEAFF. The CDR3 DNA reads as TGCGCCAGCAGCCCGGGGGACAGGGGAACTGAAGCTTTCTTT.

The J gene is TRBJ1-1, the V gene TRBV25-1; 8 bases align to TRBD1. With V trimmed by 3 bases and J by 11 bases, 8 bases remained unmatched. This CDR3 is built from 13 residues. CDR1 MGHDK and CDR2 SYGVNS come from the germline V gene. CDR3 in amino acids: CASSDPLDRVAFF. DNA for the CDR3: TGTGCCAGCAGTGACCCACTGGACAGGGTGGCTTTCTTT. Together with reference TRBV25-1 and TRBJ1-1, the CDR3 gives the full variable domain: EADIYQTPRYLVIGTGKKITLECSQTMGHDKMYWYQQDPGMELHLIHYSYGVNSTEKGDLSSESTVSRIRTEHFPLTLESARPSHTSQYLCASSDPLDRVAFFGQGTRLTVV.

This rearrangement joins TRBV18 to TRBJ2-3; 7 bases fit TRBD1. The germline V gene has CDR1 KGHSH and CDR2 LQKENI. J gave up 5 bases and V 2 bases, and 4 bases lay outside the gene matches. The CDR3 sequence is 14 residues long. DNA for the CDR3: TGTGCCAGCTCACCAGCGTGGGACAGAGATACGCAGTATTTT. Amino acid sequence: CASSPAWDRDTQYF.

The CDR3 DNA reads TGTGCCAGCAGCGTAGGGGCCAGGGGCTACGAGCAGTACTTC. It yields the protein CASSVGARGYEQYF. The chain recombines TRBV9 with TRBJ2-7; weak D call: TRBD1 (6 bases). The CDR3 runs 14 residues. V dropped 0 bases and J dropped 3 bases, with 10 bases sitting between them. Germline CDR1 reads SGDLS; CDR2 reads YYNGEE.

This clone has only a few counts. The V gene is TRBV11-2, the J gene TRBJ2-2, with a weak D call TRBD2 (5 bases). Germline V gene data show CDR1 as SGHAT and CDR2 as FQNNGV. Trimming pared 5 bases from V and 5 bases from J, leaving 12 bases between. The CDR3 totals 14 residues. In nucleotides, the CDR3 is TGTGCCAGCAGCCGTCTAACGGGGACCGGGGAGCTGTTTTTT. Protein sequence: CASSRLTGTGELFF.

Remarks on this clone: Compared with germline, one end of the junction differs, possibly owing to a read error. The rearrangement uses TRBV4-3 and TRBJ2-1; D is unresolved. CDR1 and CDR2 (germline): LGHNA, YSLEER. The CDR3 runs 15 residues. DNA for the CDR3: TGCGCCAGCAGTCAAGACGGTGATTCCTACAATGAGCAGTTCTTC. Translation gives CASSQDGDSYNEQFF.

This clone is a singleton in its sample. The V and J genes are TRBV10-3 and TRBJ2-3, with 7 positions matching TRBD2. From germline, CDR1 is ENHRY and CDR2 SYGVKD. The CDR3 length is 15 residues. With V trimmed by 6 bases and J by 3 bases, 9 bases remained unmatched. The CDR3, as DNA: TGTGCCATCAGGGCCGGACTAGAGGGGACAGATACGCAGTATTTT. Residues: CAIRAGLEGTDTQYF.

The J gene is TRBJ2-7, the V gene TRBV7-2; TRBD2 agrees at 11 bases. In germline, CDR1 is SGHTA, CDR2 FQGNSA. The CDR3 contains 16 residues. The ends lost 5 bases at V and 4 bases at J; junction bases unmatched: 10. Written as DNA, the CDR3 is TGTGCCAGCAGCCCGCTCGGACTAGCGGGCGGGTACGAGCAGTACTTC. This encodes CASSPLGLAGGYEQYF.

The rearrangement links TRBV7-2 to TRBJ2-5; weak D call: TRBD2 (6 bases). The CDR3 contains 14 residues. CDR1 and CDR2 from the germline V gene are SGHTA and FQGNSA. Trimming stripped 5 bases from V and 5 bases from J, with 15 bases between. The CDR3 coding sequence is TGTGCCAGCAGCCCATATGGCGGGGTGGAGACCCAGTACTTC. Protein: CASSPYGGVETQYF.

The chain combines TRBV5-6 with TRBJ1-1; TRBD1 matches at 11 bases. J was trimmed by 10 bases and V by 5 bases; bases with no gene match: 10. The CDR3 consists of 14 residues. Germline V gene lookup returns CDR1 SGHDT and CDR2 YYEEEE. As DNA, the CDR3 is TGTGCCAGCAGTTTAGGACAGGGGGCGCGGAGAGCTTTCTTT. Its translation: CASSLGQGARRAFF.

This chain joins TRBV9 and TRBJ2-3, with 7 bases that match TRBD1. Germline assignment: CDR1 SGDLS and CDR2 YYNGEE. The CDR3 contains 13 residues. With V trimmed by 3 bases and J by 9 bases, 7 bases remained unmatched. CDR3 region: CASSGPPGQTQYF. Here the CDR3 DNA reads TGTGCCAGCAGCGGCCCCCCGGGACAGACGCAGTATTTT.

The chain links TRBV6-1 to TRBJ2-1, with D tentatively TRBD1 (6 bases). Trimming stripped 2 bases from V and 10 bases from J, with 9 bases between. The length of the CDR3 is 12 residues. Looked up from germline, CDR1 is MNHNS and CDR2 is SASEGT. CDR3 DNA sequence: TGTGCCAGCAGTGAAAGGGGGTACGAGCAGTTCTTC. This codes for CASSERGYEQFF.

The gene calls are TRBV24-1 and TRBJ1-2; D gene unclear. V lost 12 bases, J lost 7 bases, and 14 bases lay in between. The CDR3 covers 11 residues. The germline gives CDR1 KGHDR, CDR2 SFDVKD. The CDR3 coding sequence is TGTGCCGCCCTGAGGGAACTTGGCTACACCTTC. As protein: CAALRELGYTF.